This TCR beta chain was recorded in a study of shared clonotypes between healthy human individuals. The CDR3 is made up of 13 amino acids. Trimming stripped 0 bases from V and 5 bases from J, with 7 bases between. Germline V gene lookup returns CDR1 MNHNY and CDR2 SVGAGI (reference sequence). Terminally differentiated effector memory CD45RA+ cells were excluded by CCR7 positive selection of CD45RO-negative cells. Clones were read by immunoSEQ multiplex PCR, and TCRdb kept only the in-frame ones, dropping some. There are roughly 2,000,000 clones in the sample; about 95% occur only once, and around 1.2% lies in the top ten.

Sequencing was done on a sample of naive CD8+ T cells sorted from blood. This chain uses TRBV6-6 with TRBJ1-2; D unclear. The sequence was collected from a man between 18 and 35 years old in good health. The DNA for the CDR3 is TGTGCCAGCAGTTACTCATCGGAGTATGGCTACACCTTC. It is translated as CASSYSSEYGYTF.